The 32 T cell receptor beta chains listed next were all sequenced from one sample in a study of blood T cell repertoires in COVID-19. Assay used: immunoSEQ multiplex PCR; TCRdb lists only in-frame clones, some missing. The sample includes 250,000 to 300,000 clones, 70% to 90% of them seen just once. The source material was peripheral blood. Receptors originate from a man aged 45 to 65 with active or convalescent COVID-19.

The chain has TRBV2 and TRBJ2-3; 7 bases line up with TRBD2. The CDR3 has 14 residues. The junction had 3 bases not matched to a gene; V was cut back by 1 base and J by 5 bases. CDR1 SNHLY and CDR2 FYNNEI come from the germline V gene. DNA for the CDR3: TGTGCCAGCAGTGAAGTGCGCGGGAGAGATACGCAGTATTTT. The encoded protein is CASSEVRGRDTQYF.

The rearrangement uses TRBV13 and TRBJ2-3; possibly TRBD2 for D (5 bases). V gave up 5 bases and J gave up 1 base, with 16 bases separating them. The CDR3 runs to 16 residues. Germline CDR1 PRHDT, CDR2 FYEKMQ (reference sequence). CDR3 in DNA: TGTGCCAGCAGCGGTCAGCGGATCGCGGGCACAGATACGCAGTATTTT. Translating it yields CASSGQRIAGTDTQYF.

The chain links TRBV30 to TRBJ1-4; TRBD1 might be the D (6 bases). This CDR3 is 13 amino acids long. V was clipped by 4 bases and J by 8 bases, with 14 bases between them. CDR1 GTSNPN and CDR2 SVGIG come from the germline V gene (reference sequence). CDR3 residues: CAWNTGLGEKLFF. As DNA, the CDR3 is TGTGCCTGGAATACAGGGCTGGGGGAAAAACTGTTTTTT. Based on the CDR3 plus reference TRBV30 and TRBJ1-4, the full variable domain is SQTIHQWPATLVQPVGSPLSLECTVEGTSNPNLYWYRQAAGRGLQLLFYSVGIGQISSEVPQNLSASRPQDRQFILSSKKLLLSDSGFYLCAWNTGLGEKLFFGSGTQLSVL.

The rearrangement joins TRBV10-2 to TRBJ2-4; weak D call: TRBD2 (6 bases). This CDR3 spans 14 amino acids. Germline V gene sequence: CDR1 WSHSY, CDR2 SAAADI. V lost 6 bases, J lost 8 bases, and 17 bases lay in between. The CDR3 protein is CASSEGRGLDIQYF. CDR3 bases: TGCGCCAGCAGCGAGGGCCGGGGGTTGGACATTCAGTACTTC.

V and J are TRBV18 and TRBJ1-6; a weak D match, TRBD1 (5 bases). The CDR3 has 19 amino acids. CDR1 KGHSH and CDR2 LQKENI come from the germline V gene. Between the trimmed V and J ends, which lost 4 bases and 0 bases, there was a span of 19 bases. CDR3 in amino acids: CASSRRGPNDSSYNSPLHF. The DNA of the CDR3 is TGTGCCAGCTCACGGAGGGGCCCCAATGACAGCTCCTATAATTCACCCCTCCACTTT.

The chain is built from TRBV9 and TRBJ2-7, with D possibly matching TRBD2 (5 bases). Looked up from germline, CDR1 is SGDLS and CDR2 is YYNGEE. Trimming stripped 0 bases from V and 6 bases from J, with 19 bases between. The CDR3 has 16 residues. The CDR3: CASSVGAGPPEGEQYF. For the CDR3, the DNA is TGTGCCAGCAGCGTAGGTGCTGGCCCCCCCGAGGGCGAGCAGTACTTC.

The rearrangement uses TRBV2 and TRBJ2-5, with D maybe TRBD1 (6 bases). CDR3 size: 14 residues. Trimming removed 7 bases at V and 4 bases at J, with 16 bases between. In germline, CDR1 is SNHLY, CDR2 FYNNEI. This CDR3 is CASIPRQARETQYF. The CDR3 bases are TGTGCCAGCATACCAAGACAGGCCCGAGAGACCCAGTACTTC.

The chain links TRBV19 to TRBJ1-5; 8 bases match TRBD1. Trimming took 1 base from V and 8 from J; bases not matched to a gene: 4. The CDR3 totals 14 residues. Germline V gene sequence: CDR1 LNHDA, CDR2 SQIVND (reference sequence). The CDR3 DNA is TGTGCCAGTAGTATAGGACAGGGGAGTAAGCCCCAGCATTTT. Amino acid sequence: CASSIGQGSKPQHF.

The chain couples TRBV2 to TRBJ2-1; 7 bases match TRBD2. In germline, CDR1 is SNHLY, CDR2 FYNNEI. This CDR3 spans 13 amino acids. V lost 8 bases, J lost 7 bases, and 8 bases stayed unmatched. In DNA, the CDR3 is TGTGCCAGCGGGTACCGTAGCGGGAATGAGCAGTTCTTC. As protein: CASGYRSGNEQFF.

V usage is TRBV5-6 and J usage is TRBJ2-1, with 7 nucleotides matching TRBD2. The germline gives CDR1 SGHDT, CDR2 YYEEEE. The CDR3 contains 14 residues. V was clipped by 5 bases and J by 5 bases; unmatched bases: 7. CDR3 nucleotide sequence: TGTGCCAGCAGGTTACGGGGAGGGAACAATGAGCAGTTCTTC. Its translation is CASRLRGGNNEQFF. Full variable domain (missing parts from reference TRBV5-6 and TRBJ2-1): DAGVTQSPTHLIKTRGQQVTLRCSPKSGHDTVSWYQQALGQGPQFIFQYYEEEERQRGNFPDRFSGHQFPNYSSELNVNALLLGDSALYLCASRLRGGNNEQFFGPGTRLTVL.

This sequence joins TRBV5-1 and TRBJ2-1, with a possible D match to TRBD2 (6 bases). V lost 0 bases, J lost 0 bases, and 31 bases lay in between. This CDR3 is 23 amino acids long. The germline CDR1 and CDR2 sequences are SGHRS and YFSETQ. CDR3 sequence (DNA): TGCGCCAGCAGCTTGGGTTCAGGGTTTCGCCGGGGGAAGCTACCGAGCTCCTACAATGAGCAGTTCTTC. It is translated as CASSLGSGFRRGKLPSSYNEQFF.

The chain couples TRBV13 to TRBJ2-7; 7 bases match TRBD2. Germline V gene data show CDR1 as PRHDT and CDR2 as FYEKMQ (reference sequence). This CDR3 has 14 amino acids. The junction had 8 bases not matched to a gene; V was cut back by 5 bases and J by 4 bases. The CDR3 DNA reads TGTGCCAGCAGCCGGGGAGGGAGTACATACGAGCAGTACTTC. Protein: CASSRGGSTYEQYF.

The chain is built from TRBV7-8 and TRBJ2-7; 7 bases line up with TRBD1. Germline CDR1 SGHVS, CDR2 FQNEAQ. This CDR3 is 16 amino acids long. J gave up 2 bases and V 6 bases, and 13 bases lay outside the gene matches. Here the CDR3 DNA reads TGTGCCAGCAGACGAACCCTGGCGCAGGGGGCCTACGAGCAGTACTTC. Amino acid sequence: CASRRTLAQGAYEQYF.

This sequence joins TRBV5-4 and TRBJ1-4; D is uncertain. Trimming shortened V by 4 bases and J by 8 bases, and 12 bases separated the two germline ends. CDR1 and CDR2 (germline): SGHNT, YYREEE (reference sequence). This CDR3 spans 13 amino acids. The CDR3 DNA reads as TGTGCCAGCAGCGTCGGATCCGGGGAAAAACTGTTTTTT. It yields the protein CASSVGSGEKLFF.

The chain combines TRBV5-4 with TRBJ1-2, with D possibly TRBD1 on 6 matching bases. CDR3 length: 15 residues. Per germline, CDR1 SGHNT and CDR2 YYREEE (reference sequence). Trimming pared 2 bases from V and 5 bases from J, leaving 16 bases between. The CDR3 region is CASSFRNEGDYGYTF. The DNA for the CDR3 is TGTGCCAGCAGCTTCAGGAATGAGGGGGATTATGGCTACACCTTC.

The chain recombines TRBV6-4 with TRBJ1-1; D ambiguous. V lost 8 bases, J lost 1 base, and 17 bases lay in between. CDR3 length: 15 residues. Germline V gene sequence: CDR1 MRHNA, CDR2 SNTAGT. The CDR3 here is CASRAWWGANTEAFF. DNA for the CDR3: TGTGCCAGCCGGGCATGGTGGGGAGCGAACACTGAAGCTTTCTTT.

The chain is built from TRBV5-1 and TRBJ2-7; 10 bases are a match to TRBD2. J gave up 5 bases and V 5 bases, and 7 bases lay outside the gene matches. The germline V gene has CDR1 SGHRS and CDR2 YFSETQ. The CDR3 is 14 amino acids. The DNA of the CDR3 is TGCGCCAGCAGGCCGCTAGCGGGAGTAGACGAGCAGTACTTC. This encodes CASRPLAGVDEQYF.

This sequence joins TRBV6-5 and TRBJ2-5; 9 bases map to TRBD1. With V trimmed by 8 bases and J by 3 bases, 4 bases remained unmatched. CDR1 and CDR2 from the germline V gene are MNHEY and SVGAGI. This CDR3 has 13 amino acids. This chain's CDR3 is CASRDRVEETQYF. The CDR3 DNA sequence: TGTGCCAGCCGGGACAGGGTGGAAGAGACCCAGTACTTC.

This chain links TRBV28 with TRBJ2-7, with TRBD2 identical over 13 bases. V was clipped by 4 bases and J by 4 bases; unmatched bases: 7. The CDR3 runs to 16 residues. From germline, CDR1 is MDHEN and CDR2 SYDVKM. CDR3 in DNA: TGTGCCAGCAGTTGGAGGACTAGCGGGAGCAAATACGAGCAGTACTTC. Protein sequence: CASSWRTSGSKYEQYF.

J is TRBJ1-2 and V is TRBV7-9, with D possibly matching TRBD1 (6 bases). The V and J ends lost 6 bases and 0 bases respectively, with 11 bases between them. The germline CDR1 and CDR2 sequences are SEHNR and FQNEAQ (reference sequence). There are 14 residues in the CDR3. The CDR3 DNA follows: TGTGCCAGCAGTTACAGGGAGACTAACTATGGCTACACCTTC. This sequence encodes CASSYRETNYGYTF.

This clone was observed a handful of times. The chain combines TRBV5-4 with TRBJ2-1; 12 bases line up with TRBD2. J lost 10 bases, V lost 4 bases, and 15 bases had no gene match. CDR1 and CDR2 from the germline V gene are SGHNT and YYREEE (reference sequence). This CDR3 region has 17 residues. The CDR3 reads CASSVMGLAGAGAEQFF. For the CDR3, the DNA is TGTGCCAGCAGCGTGATGGGACTAGCGGGCGCCGGGGCGGAGCAGTTCTTC.

The rearrangement uses TRBV15 and TRBJ2-5; TRBD2 might be the D (6 bases). Germline CDR1 LNHNV, CDR2 YYDKDF (reference sequence). Trimming cost V 0 bases and J 7 bases, with 15 bases left between them. This CDR3 comprises 15 residues. CDR3 protein: CATSREAGGLGTQYF. For the CDR3, the DNA is TGTGCCACCAGCAGAGAAGCAGGAGGGCTCGGGACCCAGTACTTC.

The chain has TRBV28 and TRBJ1-2; 7 nucleotides line up with TRBD1. The CDR3 loop spans 15 amino acids. The junction had 7 bases not matched to a gene; V was cut back by 4 bases and J by 2 bases. Germline V gives CDR1 MDHEN, CDR2 SYDVKM. CDR3 in DNA: TGTGCCAGCAGTTCCACAGGGGCACCCAACTATGGCTACACCTTC. Its protein product is CASSSTGAPNYGYTF.

This clone was counted between two and nine times. The chain combines TRBV4-2 with TRBJ2-7, with D perhaps matching TRBD1 (5 bases). Trimming took off 1 base at V and 1 base at J, with 8 bases between the two ends. This CDR3 is 14 amino acids long. Germline-derived CDR1 and CDR2 are LGHNA and YNFKEQ. DNA of the CDR3: TGTGCCAGCAGCCAAGCCAAGGGGTCCTACGAGCAGTACTTC. Translation gives CASSQAKGSYEQYF.

V usage is TRBV10-3 and J usage is TRBJ1-5, with TRBD1 identical over 7 bases. CDR1 ENHRY and CDR2 SYGVKD come from the germline V gene. The CDR3 consists of 16 residues. With V trimmed by 0 bases and J by 3 bases, 5 bases remained unmatched. The DNA of the CDR3 is TGTGCCATCAGTGAGTCCCTGGACAGGCCCAATCAGCCCCAGCATTTT. It is translated as CAISESLDRPNQPQHF.

This clone was seen only a few times. The chain joins TRBV18 to TRBJ1-2; possible D gene TRBD1, 6 bases. Germline V gives CDR1 KGHSH, CDR2 LQKENI. The CDR3 is made up of 12 amino acids. Between the trimmed V and J ends, which lost 3 bases and 6 bases, there was a span of 8 bases. CDR3 protein: CASSPRQDGYTF. The CDR3 DNA is TGTGCCAGCTCACCCCGACAGGATGGCTACACCTTC.

The chain carries TRBV4-1 and TRBJ2-1; a possible D gene is TRBD2 (6 bases). The CDR3 contains 16 residues. V was cut by 2 bases and J by 5 bases, with 16 bases left in between. CDR1 and CDR2 from the germline V gene are MGHRA and YSYEKL. CDR3 DNA: TGCGCCAGCAGCCAACTTTCCGGGACTCCTGACAATGAGCAGTTCTTC. Its translation: CASSQLSGTPDNEQFF.

CDR3 coding DNA: TGTGCCAGCAGCTCGCTTGTAGCGGGAGTCCCCGGGGAGCTGTTTTTT. Protein sequence: CASSSLVAGVPGELFF. The chain uses TRBV7-3 and TRBJ2-2, with 9 bases lining up with TRBD2. The germline V gene encodes CDR1 SGHTA and CDR2 FQGTGA. V trimming: 4 bases; J trimming: 6 bases; junction bases outside the gene matches: 9. The CDR3 totals 16 residues.

This rearrangement joins TRBV5-4 to TRBJ2-7; 10 nucleotides agree with TRBD2. Per germline, CDR1 SGHNT and CDR2 YYREEE (reference sequence). The CDR3 consists of 15 residues. V dropped 4 bases and J dropped 7; count of bases not matched to a gene: 11. The CDR3 sequence: CASSTQAGGPGEQYF. DNA of the CDR3: TGTGCCAGCAGCACCCAAGCGGGAGGGCCTGGAGAGCAGTACTTC.

The CDR3 is CASSSGLAASHEQFF. In DNA, the CDR3 is TGCGCCAGCAGCTCGGGACTAGCGGCCTCCCATGAGCAGTTCTTC. The chain employs TRBV5-1 and TRBJ2-1; 11 nucleotides match TRBD2. This CDR3 is 15 amino acids long. Unmatched junction bases numbered 7, after V lost 3 bases and J lost 8 bases. The germline CDR1 and CDR2 sequences are SGHRS and YFSETQ.

The chain employs TRBV6-5 and TRBJ1-1, with D tentatively TRBD1 (5 bases). CDR1 is MNHEY, CDR2 SVGAGI, per germline. V was trimmed by 3 bases and J by 5 bases, leaving 10 bases between them. The CDR3 is made up of 13 amino acids. The CDR3 nucleotides read TGTGCCAGCAGTTATCAGGGAGGGACTGAAGCTTTCTTT. Translation: CASSYQGGTEAFF.

The V call is TRBV18, the J call TRBJ2-7; TRBD2 agrees at 12 bases. There are 19 residues in the CDR3. CDR1 and CDR2 from the germline V gene are KGHSH and LQKENI. V gave up 2 bases and J gave up 3 bases; unmatched junction bases: 14. The CDR3 reads CASSPERLAGVREDYEQYF. The CDR3 DNA is TGTGCCAGCTCACCAGAGCGACTAGCGGGAGTGCGTGAAGACTACGAGCAGTACTTC.